These T cell receptor beta chains were read from a single sample in a study of T cell changes during pregnancy in multiple sclerosis. The table came from immunoSEQ multiplex PCR; TCRdb's copy has only in-frame clones and leaves some out. The table records tens of thousands of clones, around 91% of them present only once. Sequencing used peripheral blood, obtained after pregnancy. The source of these receptors is a female donor in good health, enrolled as a control in a pregnancy study. Both conserved end residues are part of each CDR3. A D gene is named only where the DNA matches it firmly. A clone size is listed for some rows: how often the clone was seen (once, few, many), or a class if it is expanded.

DNA: TGTGCCAGCAGCTTAAAGGGGTCCTACAATGAGCAGTTCTTC
CDR3: CASSLKGSYNEQFF
V: TRBV7-8
D: NA
J: TRBJ2-1
size: NA

DNA: TGTGCCAGCAGAGGGATGGGGGGCACTGAAGCTTTCTTT
CDR3: CASRGMGGTEAFF
V: TRBV5-6
D: NA
J: TRBJ1-1
size: once

DNA: TGCGCCAGCAGCTTGGGAGGGACAGGGTACAATGAGCAGTTCTTC
CDR3: CASSLGGTGYNEQFF
V: TRBV5-1
D: TRBD1
J: TRBJ2-1
size: NA

DNA: TGTGCCAGTAGTATAATGGCAGGAAGCAATCAGCCCCAGCATTTT
CDR3: CASSIMAGSNQPQHF
V: TRBV19
D: NA
J: TRBJ1-5
size: NA

DNA: TGCGCCAGCAGCCCCCGGGAGGGGGGGAACACTGAAGCTTTCTTT
CDR3: CASSPREGGNTEAFF
V: TRBV5-1
D: NA
J: TRBJ1-1
size: NA

DNA: TGTGCCAGCAGCTTGGGGGTCGGTAGGCAGCGAAACACCGGGGAGCTGTTTTTT
CDR3: CASSLGVGRQRNTGELFF
V: TRBV5-4
D: NA
J: TRBJ2-2
size: NA

DNA: TGTGCCAGCAGTGCGCGGCAGGGGGCCAACAATGAGCAGTTCTTC
CDR3: CASSARQGANNEQFF
V: TRBV2
D: TRBD1
J: TRBJ2-1
size: once

DNA: TGCGCCAGCAGCTTGGAGAGTACCACAGATACGCAGTATTTT
CDR3: CASSLESTTDTQYF
V: TRBV5-1
D: NA
J: TRBJ2-3
size: NA

DNA: TGTGCCAGCAGGCCCGGGGGTTACACTGAAGCTTTCTTT
CDR3: CASRPGGYTEAFF
V: TRBV7-2
D: NA
J: TRBJ1-1
size: NA

DNA: TGTGCCAGCAGCTTAGGGGCTCCCGGAGAGACCCAGTACTTC
CDR3: CASSLGAPGETQYF
V: TRBV7-3
D: NA
J: TRBJ2-5
size: NA

DNA: TGTGCCAGCAGCTTTGGCAGGGCACTGTACCAAGAGACCCAGTACTTC
CDR3: CASSFGRALYQETQYF
V: TRBV11-2
D: NA
J: TRBJ2-5
size: once

DNA: TGTGCCAGTAGTATTCAGGGCGTCTATGGCTACACCTTC
CDR3: CASSIQGVYGYTF
V: TRBV19
D: NA
J: TRBJ1-2
size: NA

DNA: TGTGCCAGCAGTCTCCTGACAGGTGGGAATGAAAAACTGTTTTTT
CDR3: CASSLLTGGNEKLFF
V: TRBV11-2
D: NA
J: TRBJ1-4
size: NA

DNA: TGTGCCAGCAGCTTAGAAGTTTGGGCAGGGTTTTTCTTT
CDR3: CASSLEVWAGFFF
V: TRBV7-9
D: NA
J: TRBJ1-1
size: NA

DNA: TGTGCCAGCAGCCTGGGACAGGGGTATGGCTACACCTTC
CDR3: CASSLGQGYGYTF
V: TRBV7-2
D: TRBD1
J: TRBJ1-2
size: NA

DNA: TGTGCCTGGAGTGTACGGGTACAGAGGAGGACAAACATTCAGTACTTC
CDR3: CAWSVRVQRRTNIQYF
V: TRBV30
D: NA
J: TRBJ2-4
size: NA

DNA: TGTGCCAGCAGCGCGGGGGACAGGGGTTTCGCCGGGGAGCTGTTTTTT
CDR3: CASSAGDRGFAGELFF
V: TRBV7-9
D: TRBD1
J: TRBJ2-2
size: NA

DNA: TGTGCCAGTAGCCCGGGACTATTCGAGACCCAGTACTTC
CDR3: CASSPGLFETQYF
V: TRBV19
D: TRBD2
J: TRBJ2-5
size: NA

DNA: TGTGCCAGCAGCTTAGATTCCAGGGGGCGAGAGCAGTACTTC
CDR3: CASSLDSRGREQYF
V: TRBV11-3
D: TRBD1
J: TRBJ2-7
size: few

DNA: TGTGCCAGCAGTGACCGGACAGGGGTGAGGGATACGCAGTATTTT
CDR3: CASSDRTGVRDTQYF
V: TRBV6-4
D: TRBD1
J: TRBJ2-3
size: NA